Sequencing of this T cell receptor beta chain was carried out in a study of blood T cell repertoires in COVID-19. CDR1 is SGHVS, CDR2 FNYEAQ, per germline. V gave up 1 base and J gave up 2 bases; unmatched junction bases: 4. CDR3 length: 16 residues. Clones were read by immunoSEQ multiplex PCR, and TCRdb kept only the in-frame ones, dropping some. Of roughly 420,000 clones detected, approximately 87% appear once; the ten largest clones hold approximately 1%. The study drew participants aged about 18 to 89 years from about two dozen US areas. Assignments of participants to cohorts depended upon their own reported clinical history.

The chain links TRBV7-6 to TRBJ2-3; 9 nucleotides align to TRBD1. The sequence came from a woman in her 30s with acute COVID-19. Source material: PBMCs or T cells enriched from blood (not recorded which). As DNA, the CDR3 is TGTGCCAGCAGCTTAGGGACAGGGGCTGTCACAGATACGCAGTATTTT. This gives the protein CASSLGTGAVTDTQYF.